The 31 T cell receptor beta chains given below trace back to one sample, sequenced in a study of blood T cell repertoires in COVID-19. Method: immunoSEQ multiplex PCR; TCRdb's copy keeps in-frame clones and lacks some. This table has a few hundred thousand clones, 86% appearing once. The material sequenced was peripheral blood. The receptor set was obtained from a man aged 60 to 75 with acute or convalescent COVID-19.

The CDR3 coding sequence is TGTGCCAGCAGCTTAGAACGGCTAGCGGGAAATAGGGAGCAGTTCTTC. Translated, it gives CASSLERLAGNREQFF. V usage is TRBV11-3 and J usage is TRBJ2-1; 9 bases align to TRBD2. Per germline, CDR1 SGHNT and CDR2 YENEEA. V shed 0 bases and J 10 bases; nucleotides not matched to a gene: 10. The CDR3 has 16 residues.

The chain links TRBV6-5 to TRBJ2-7; 8 positions agree with TRBD2. Germline V lookup: CDR1 MNHEY, CDR2 SVGAGI. CDR3 length: 15 amino acids. V was clipped by 6 bases and J by 3 bases; unmatched bases: 10. CDR3 sequence reads: CASSGGREGNYEQYF. In DNA form, the CDR3 reads TGTGCCAGCAGCGGAGGCCGGGAGGGCAACTACGAGCAGTACTTC.

The V call is TRBV7-2, the J call TRBJ1-1, with TRBD1 matching 8 bases. The CDR3 loop spans 16 amino acids. In germline, CDR1 is SGHTA, CDR2 FQGNSA. Trimming at V came to 3 bases and at J to 0 bases, leaving 6 bases not matched to a gene. The CDR3 region has the DNA TGTGCCAGCAGCTTTAAAGGGGACAGGATGAACACTGAAGCTTTCTTT. As protein: CASSFKGDRMNTEAFF.

This CDR3 is CASSLRRGTYEQYF. The CDR3 DNA follows: TGTGCCAGCAGCTTAAGAAGGGGAACCTACGAGCAGTACTTC. The J gene is TRBJ2-7, the V gene TRBV5-6, with a tentative D call TRBD1 (5 bases). This CDR3 spans 14 amino acids. The germline CDR1 and CDR2 sequences are SGHDT and YYEEEE. V shed 2 bases and J shed 2 bases, with 11 bases lying between them.

This clone has a single count. This rearrangement joins TRBV11-3 to TRBJ2-7; 8 bases align to TRBD2. From germline, CDR1 is SGHNT and CDR2 YENEEA. The CDR3 consists of 15 residues. Trimming removed 2 bases from V and 3 bases from J; junction bases left unmatched: 6. Here the CDR3 DNA reads TGTGCCAGCAGCTTAAGGGCTAGCGGGCTCTACGAGCAGTACTTC. This translates into CASSLRASGLYEQYF.

J is TRBJ2-1 and V is TRBV6-2 or TRBV6-3; maybe TRBD2 (5 bases). The CDR3 loop spans 17 amino acids. V lost 2 bases and J lost 4, with 18 bases in between. Germline-derived CDR1 and CDR2 are MNHEY and SVGEGT. The CDR3 DNA reads TGTGCCAGCAGTTACCCGATTGGTGGGAGAGGGTACAATGAGCAGTTCTTC. This translates into CASSYPIGGRGYNEQFF.

This clone has a handful of counts. J is TRBJ2-2 and V is TRBV5-1, with 11 bases identical to TRBD2. This CDR3 is built from 15 residues. Trimming cost V 4 bases and J 5 bases; bases outside gene matches: 4. Germline V lookup: CDR1 SGHRS, CDR2 YFSETQ. The CDR3 spells CASSTTSGSTGELFF. Here the CDR3 DNA reads TGCGCCAGCAGCACCACTAGCGGGAGTACCGGGGAGCTGTTTTTT.

The V gene is TRBV6-5, the J gene TRBJ1-1; no clear D. Trimming left V 7 bases short and J 8 bases short, with 17 bases between. The CDR3 is made up of 13 amino acids. Germline lookup yields CDR1 MNHEY and CDR2 SVGAGI. The CDR3 sequence: CASTQRTGREAFF. The CDR3 coding sequence is TGTGCCAGCACCCAGCGGACGGGGAGAGAAGCTTTCTTT.

The rearrangement links TRBV4-3 to TRBJ1-2, with a possible D match to TRBD1 (5 bases). Deletions cut 3 bases from V and 9 bases from J, with 11 bases between. CDR1 and CDR2 from the germline V gene are LGHNA and YSLEER. The length of the CDR3 is 12 residues. The CDR3 DNA sequence: TGCGCCAGCAGCCAGCTAAGGGGTCGCTACACCTTC. Protein: CASSQLRGRYTF.

The gene calls are TRBV27 and TRBJ1-1; D gene uncertain. This CDR3 comprises 13 residues. The ends were cut back, 6 bases at V and 0 bases at J, with 8 bases in the middle. The germline gives CDR1 MNHEY, CDR2 SMNVEV (reference sequence). The CDR3 DNA sequence: TGTGCCAGCAGCTATTTCCTGAACACTGAAGCTTTCTTT. This encodes CASSYFLNTEAFF.

The chain couples TRBV19 to TRBJ2-1; 12 bases map to TRBD2. This CDR3 is 17 amino acids long. V lost 2 bases, J lost 4 bases, and 6 bases stayed unmatched. CDR1 is LNHDA, CDR2 SQIVND, per germline (reference sequence). CDR3 amino acids: CASSIWTSGIQYNEQFF. The DNA of the CDR3 is TGTGCCAGTAGTATATGGACTAGCGGGATCCAATACAATGAGCAGTTCTTC.

The chain has TRBV2 and TRBJ2-7, with D unclear. CDR3 length: 12 amino acids. V lost 3 bases and J 0 bases, leaving 3 bases between the germline ends. Germline CDR1 reads SNHLY; CDR2 reads FYNNEI. The CDR3 DNA sequence: TGTGCCAGCAGTGACATCTCCTACGAGCAGTACTTC. This translates into CASSDISYEQYF.

V is TRBV19 and J is TRBJ2-7; D call uncertain. The germline V and J ends were trimmed by 5 bases and 3 bases, with 11 bases remaining between them. Germline V CDR1 and CDR2: LNHDA, SQIVND (reference sequence). CDR3 size: 13 residues. CDR3 nucleotide sequence: TGTGCCAGTAGTCTGGGCAGCATCTACGAGCAGTACTTC. Translated, it gives CASSLGSIYEQYF. Variable domain in full (rest from reference TRBV19 and TRBJ2-7): DGGITQSPKYLFRKEGQNVTLSCEQNLNHDAMYWYRQDPGQGLRLIYYSQIVNDFQKGDIAEGYSVSREKKESFPLTVTSAQKNPTAFYLCASSLGSIYEQYFGPGTRLTVT.

This chain uses TRBV4-3 with TRBJ1-1; D gene unclear. CDR3 size: 14 residues. The germline V gene encodes CDR1 LGHNA and CDR2 YSLEER. V shed 0 bases and J shed 3 bases, with 8 bases lying between them. As DNA, the CDR3 is TGCGCCAGCAGCCAAGATCACCGAGACACTGAAGCTTTCTTT. This translates into CASSQDHRDTEAFF.

On this clone itself: Compared with germline, one end of the junction differs, possibly owing to a read error. The CDR3 sequence: CASSKERGNEQYF. For the CDR3, the DNA is TGCGCCAGCAGCAAAGAGAGGGGGAACGAGCAGTACTTC. The chain combines TRBV4-3 with TRBJ2-7, with D perhaps matching TRBD1 (6 bases). This CDR3 region has 13 residues. The germline gives CDR1 LGHNA, CDR2 YSLEER.

The chain couples TRBV28 to TRBJ1-2, with D possibly being TRBD1 (6 bases). Germline V lookup: CDR1 MDHEN, CDR2 SYDVKM. Trimming pared 4 bases from V and 1 base from J, leaving 10 bases between. The CDR3 is made up of 14 amino acids. CDR3 residues: CASSSYRVNYGYTF. CDR3 bases: TGTGCCAGCAGTTCGTACAGGGTTAACTATGGCTACACCTTC.

The genes are TRBV6-5 and TRBJ1-2; D possibly corresponds to TRBD1 (5 bases). Trimming removed 6 bases at V and 3 bases at J, with 11 bases between. This CDR3 has 13 residues. CDR1 is MNHEY and CDR2 is SVGAGI in the germline V gene. CDR3 sequence reads: CASRPDSYYGYTF. The CDR3 region has the DNA TGTGCCAGCAGACCCGACAGTTACTATGGCTACACCTTC.

This chain uses TRBV6-6 with TRBJ1-1, with D possibly being TRBD1 (6 bases). From germline, CDR1 is MNHNY and CDR2 SVGAGI (reference sequence). This CDR3 is 14 amino acids long. The V end was cut by 7 bases, the J end by 1 base, with 13 bases between. This chain's CDR3 is CASKPGHQNTEAFF. CDR3 bases: TGTGCCAGCAAACCGGGACACCAGAACACTGAAGCTTTCTTT.

The chain joins TRBV6-2 or TRBV6-3 to TRBJ2-3; 14 bases are a match to TRBD2. Trimming removed 4 bases from V and 8 bases from J; junction bases left unmatched: 11. The CDR3 spans 17 residues. Germline V gives CDR1 MNHEY, CDR2 SVGEGT. CDR3 protein: CASSFQPGLAGVGTQYF. CDR3 nucleotides: TGTGCCAGCAGTTTCCAACCGGGACTAGCGGGAGTAGGTACGCAGTATTTT.

The chain is built from TRBV6-5 and TRBJ1-5, with no clear D. CDR1 is MNHEY and CDR2 is SVGAGI in the germline V gene. The CDR3 length is 15 residues. Trimming cost V 6 bases and J 0 bases, with 12 bases left between them. The CDR3 bases are TGTGCCAGCAGCCTTACTCCGGGTAGCAATCAGCCCCAGCATTTT. The encoded protein is CASSLTPGSNQPQHF.

The rearrangement links TRBV6-6 to TRBJ1-1, with a weak D call TRBD1 (6 bases). CDR3 length: 15 amino acids. V was pared by 4 bases and J by 2 bases, with 14 bases between. Germline V gene data show CDR1 as MNHNY and CDR2 as SVGAGI (reference sequence). In DNA, the CDR3 is TGTGCCAGCAGTTTTTCAACGACAGGCAACACTGAAGCTTTCTTT. This gives the protein CASSFSTTGNTEAFF.

The V call is TRBV12-3 or TRBV12-4, the J call TRBJ1-5; D may be TRBD1 (6 bases). The CDR3 length is 13 residues. V lost 7 bases and J 6 bases, leaving 13 bases between the germline ends. In nucleotides, the CDR3 is TGTGCCAGCACCCAGAGGGGGAGTCAGCCCCAGCATTTT. It translates to CASTQRGSQPQHF.

The V gene is TRBV6-6, the J gene TRBJ1-4; D might be TRBD1 (6 bases). The CDR3 loop spans 14 amino acids. From germline, CDR1 is MNHNY and CDR2 SVGAGI (reference sequence). The germline V and J ends were trimmed by 6 bases and 5 bases, with 13 bases remaining between them. CDR3 amino acids: CASSLGGGNEKLFF. The CDR3, as DNA: TGTGCCAGCAGCCTAGGGGGGGGGAATGAAAAACTGTTTTTT.

As for this clone: This same CDR3 is encoded by further DNA sequences in the sample. The V call is TRBV18, the J call TRBJ2-5; unclear D gene. The CDR3 is 13 amino acids. V lost 6 bases to trimming and J lost 5 bases, with 13 bases between them. Germline assignment: CDR1 KGHSH and CDR2 LQKENI. CDR3 loop: CASSPGLEETQYF. In nucleotides, the CDR3 is TGTGCCAGCTCCCCGGGTCTAGAGGAGACCCAGTACTTC.

The chain joins TRBV4-1 to TRBJ1-6, with D possibly TRBD1 on 5 matching bases. Germline CDR1 is MGHRA and CDR2 is YSYEKL. The length of the CDR3 is 16 residues. Trimming shortened V by 0 bases and J by 7 bases, and 13 bases separated the two germline ends. CDR3 nucleotides: TGCGCCAGCAGCCAAGATCGGAAGGGGTTGAATTCACCCCTCCACTTT. Translation gives CASSQDRKGLNSPLHF.

The V call is TRBV28, the J call TRBJ2-1; possibly TRBD1 for D (5 bases). This CDR3 spans 15 amino acids. Germline lookup yields CDR1 MDHEN and CDR2 SYDVKM. V was clipped by 6 bases and J by 8 bases, with 20 bases between them. The CDR3 nucleotides are TGTGCCAGCAGGGGTTCCCTTCAGGGTTATCATGAGCAGTTCTTC. Translation: CASRGSLQGYHEQFF. The full variable domain, with the rest looked up from reference TRBV28 and TRBJ2-1, is DVKVTQSSRYLVKRTGEKVFLECVQDMDHENMFWYRQDPGLGLRLIYFSYDVKMKEKGDIPEGYSVSREKKERFSLILESASTNQTSMYLCASRGSLQGYHEQFFGPGTRLTVL.

J is TRBJ2-7 and V is TRBV19; TRBD2 agrees at 11 bases. The CDR3 totals 15 residues. Germline CDR1 is LNHDA and CDR2 is SQIVND (reference sequence). V lost 4 bases and J lost 3; bases outside the gene matches: 5. CDR3 bases: TGTGCCAGTAGTAGATTCGGGACTAGCGGCTACGAGCAGTACTTC. This sequence encodes CASSRFGTSGYEQYF. Variable domain in full (rest from reference TRBV19 and TRBJ2-7): DGGITQSPKYLFRKEGQNVTLSCEQNLNHDAMYWYRQDPGQGLRLIYYSQIVNDFQKGDIAEGYSVSREKKESFPLTVTSAQKNPTAFYLCASSRFGTSGYEQYFGPGTRLTVT.

The V call is TRBV4-2, the J call TRBJ2-7, with D unclear. The V and J ends lost 1 base and 2 bases respectively, with 15 bases between them. Germline CDR1 reads LGHNA; CDR2 reads YNFKEQ. The CDR3 has 16 amino acids. The CDR3 sequence: CASSQANRGPPYEQYF. The CDR3 DNA reads TGTGCCAGCAGCCAAGCGAACCGTGGGCCCCCCTACGAGCAGTACTTC.

This sequence joins TRBV6-6 and TRBJ2-1, with a possible D match to TRBD1 (6 bases). The CDR3 covers 15 residues. Germline V gene lookup returns CDR1 MNHNY and CDR2 SVGAGI (reference sequence). V was shortened by 6 bases and J by 0 bases, with 12 bases between the two germline ends. CDR3 loop: CASSLRGSSYNEQFF. Written as DNA, the CDR3 is TGTGCCAGCAGCTTAAGGGGGAGCTCCTACAATGAGCAGTTCTTC.

V gene TRBV7-3 combines with J gene TRBJ2-2; D may be TRBD2 (6 bases). The germline gives CDR1 SGHTA, CDR2 FQGTGA. The CDR3 has 14 residues. Trimming removed 2 bases from V and 6 bases from J, with 10 bases in between. The DNA for the CDR3 is TGTGCCAGCAGCTTATCGGGAGTACCCGGGGAGCTGTTTTTT. It yields the protein CASSLSGVPGELFF.

This rearrangement joins TRBV6-2 or TRBV6-3 to TRBJ1-5, with D unresolved. There are 17 residues in the CDR3. Trimming shortened V by 1 base and J by 5 bases, and 18 bases separated the two germline ends. Germline V gene sequence: CDR1 MNHEY, CDR2 SVGEGT. The CDR3 coding sequence is TGTGCCAGCAGTTACTACCGGATTTCAGGCTCGGATCAGCCCCAGCATTTT. The encoded protein is CASSYYRISGSDQPQHF.